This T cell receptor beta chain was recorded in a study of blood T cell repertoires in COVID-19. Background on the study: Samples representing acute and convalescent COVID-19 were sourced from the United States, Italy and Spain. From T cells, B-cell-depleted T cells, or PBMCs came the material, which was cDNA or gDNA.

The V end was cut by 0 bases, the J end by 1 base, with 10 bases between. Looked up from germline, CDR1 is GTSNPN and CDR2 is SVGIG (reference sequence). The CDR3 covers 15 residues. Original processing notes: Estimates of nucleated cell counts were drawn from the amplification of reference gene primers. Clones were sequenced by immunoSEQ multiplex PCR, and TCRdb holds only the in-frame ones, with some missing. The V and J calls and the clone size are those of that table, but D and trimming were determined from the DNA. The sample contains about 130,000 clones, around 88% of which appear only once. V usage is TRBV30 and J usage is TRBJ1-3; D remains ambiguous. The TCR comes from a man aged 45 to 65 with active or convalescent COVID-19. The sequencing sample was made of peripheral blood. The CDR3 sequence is CAWSVRIASGNTIYF. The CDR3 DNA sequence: TGTGCCTGGAGTGTACGGATAGCTTCTGGAAACACCATATATTTT. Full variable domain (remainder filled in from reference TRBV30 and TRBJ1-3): SQTIHQWPATLVQPVGSPLSLECTVEGTSNPNLYWYRQAAGRGLQLLFYSVGIGQISSEVPQNLSASRPQDRQFILSSKKLLLSDSGFYLCAWSVRIASGNTIYFGEGSWLTVV.